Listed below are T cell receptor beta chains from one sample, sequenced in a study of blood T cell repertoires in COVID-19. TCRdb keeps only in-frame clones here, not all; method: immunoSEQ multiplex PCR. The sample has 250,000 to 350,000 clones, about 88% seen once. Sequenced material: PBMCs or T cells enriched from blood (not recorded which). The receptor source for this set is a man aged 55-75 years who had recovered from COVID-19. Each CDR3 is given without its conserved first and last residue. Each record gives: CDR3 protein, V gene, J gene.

CDR3aa: ASSEHPTVGSGNTIY
v_gene: TRBV6-1
j_gene: TRBJ1-3

CDR3aa: ASSSPYNEQF
v_gene: TRBV7-2
j_gene: TRBJ2-1

CDR3aa: AGKTGNSPLH
v_gene: TRBV6-5
j_gene: TRBJ1-6

CDR3aa: ASSPDMGLAKNIQY
v_gene: TRBV18
j_gene: TRBJ2-4

CDR3aa: ASSSSGEYNEQF
v_gene: TRBV7-3
j_gene: TRBJ2-1

CDR3aa: ASSQDPGLAAATQY
v_gene: TRBV14
j_gene: TRBJ2-3

CDR3aa: ASSIRGGTNNSPLH
v_gene: TRBV19
j_gene: TRBJ1-6

CDR3aa: ATSLSGADTQY
v_gene: TRBV24-1
j_gene: TRBJ2-3

CDR3aa: AISDLPNQPQH
v_gene: TRBV10-3
j_gene: TRBJ1-5

CDR3aa: ASSEGQGSEKLF
v_gene: TRBV7-9
j_gene: TRBJ1-4

CDR3aa: ASSYSRGYGYT
v_gene: TRBV6-5
j_gene: TRBJ1-2

CDR3aa: ASSLAPVTGGAVHQPQH
v_gene: TRBV7-9
j_gene: TRBJ1-5

CDR3aa: ASSFNRGPDSPLH
v_gene: TRBV7-2
j_gene: TRBJ1-6

CDR3aa: ASSLGFGSQGVNEAF
v_gene: TRBV5-1
j_gene: TRBJ1-1

CDR3aa: ASSQVGQGNTEAF
v_gene: TRBV3-1/TRBV3-2
j_gene: TRBJ1-1

CDR3aa: SVATGVGYGYT
v_gene: TRBV29-1
j_gene: TRBJ1-2

CDR3aa: ATSDVGLASYNEQF
v_gene: TRBV24-1
j_gene: TRBJ2-1

CDR3aa: ASSLRGPNEQF
v_gene: TRBV5-4
j_gene: TRBJ2-1

CDR3aa: AISESQGQPQH
v_gene: TRBV10-3
j_gene: TRBJ1-5

CDR3aa: ASSPVGQAPNIQY
v_gene: TRBV7-9
j_gene: TRBJ2-4

CDR3aa: ASSSITGVLGYT
v_gene: TRBV11-2
j_gene: TRBJ1-2

CDR3aa: SSDTYSEAF
v_gene: TRBV29-1
j_gene: TRBJ1-1

CDR3aa: ASSLRAYLSSGGDNEQF
v_gene: TRBV7-6
j_gene: TRBJ2-1

CDR3aa: ATKSVTAGYEQY
v_gene: TRBV27
j_gene: TRBJ2-7

CDR3aa: ASSEYPGRNSGYT
v_gene: TRBV6-1
j_gene: TRBJ1-2

CDR3aa: ASSLTPGVNNEKLF
v_gene: TRBV5-1
j_gene: TRBJ1-4

CDR3aa: ASRPDRVGEKLF
v_gene: TRBV19
j_gene: TRBJ1-4

CDR3aa: ASRGTGTLYGYT
v_gene: TRBV2
j_gene: TRBJ1-2

CDR3aa: ASSLPGNEQY
v_gene: TRBV5-1
j_gene: TRBJ2-7

CDR3aa: ASSYDRTVGVGYT
v_gene: TRBV6-5
j_gene: TRBJ1-2

CDR3aa: ASSFGAGDIDTQY
v_gene: TRBV11-2
j_gene: TRBJ2-3

CDR3aa: AWSVGTYSNQPQH
v_gene: TRBV30
j_gene: TRBJ1-5

CDR3aa: ASRVSGRDEQY
v_gene: TRBV3-1/TRBV3-2
j_gene: TRBJ2-7

CDR3aa: ATSDPQGGTGELF
v_gene: TRBV24-1
j_gene: TRBJ2-2

CDR3aa: ASSPSGTF
v_gene: TRBV21-1
j_gene: TRBJ1-1

CDR3aa: ATLRETIY
v_gene: TRBV2
j_gene: TRBJ1-3

CDR3aa: ASSQEAGGNTDTQY
v_gene: TRBV4-1
j_gene: TRBJ2-3

CDR3aa: ASSLWQNLEQY
v_gene: TRBV27
j_gene: TRBJ2-7

CDR3aa: ASSSSGRAVNEQY
v_gene: TRBV2
j_gene: TRBJ2-7

CDR3aa: ATSRGGTGSYNEQF
v_gene: TRBV15
j_gene: TRBJ2-1

CDR3aa: ASSSRGTYGYT
v_gene: TRBV11-3
j_gene: TRBJ1-2

CDR3aa: ASSFGPGGIGETQY
v_gene: TRBV5-1
j_gene: TRBJ2-5

CDR3aa: ASSRGTGVSPLH
v_gene: TRBV11-2
j_gene: TRBJ1-6

CDR3aa: ASSLDRGNSPLH
v_gene: TRBV27
j_gene: TRBJ1-6

CDR3aa: ASSSSGLSTDTQY
v_gene: TRBV5-8
j_gene: TRBJ2-3

CDR3aa: AGGQGRFNSPLH
v_gene: TRBV19
j_gene: TRBJ1-6

CDR3aa: ASSSGGSTDTQY
v_gene: TRBV5-1
j_gene: TRBJ2-3

CDR3aa: ASSQATGSYAEAF
v_gene: TRBV4-1
j_gene: TRBJ1-1

CDR3aa: ATSYDMVWGPRH
v_gene: TRBV15
j_gene: TRBJ1-5

CDR3aa: ASSRPGTGVTEAF
v_gene: TRBV28
j_gene: TRBJ1-1